Below, one TCR beta chain is given with its context. Its antigen is still unknown. This sample stems from a study of T cell responses to AZD1222 COVID-19 vaccine. Looking at the study overall: Analysis merged second doses at about 4 or about 12 weeks.

The data were produced by immunoSEQ multiplex PCR, yet TCRdb's version contains in-frame clones alone and is incomplete. The sample yields about 72,000 clones, roughly 84% seen once. Findings and caveats of the study: Recipients of two AZD1222 doses showed rising Spike-specific TCR breadth and depth.

The CDR3 spans 15 residues. The ends were cut back, 0 bases at V and 6 bases at J, with 13 bases in the middle. In germline, CDR1 is MNHEY, CDR2 SMNVEV (reference sequence). The receptor was isolated from an adult in good health. J is TRBJ2-3 and V is TRBV27; D is ambiguous. The sequences come from peripheral blood, collected on day 0 of AZD1222 vaccination. In DNA, the CDR3 is TGTGCCAGCAGTTTATCGGGCGACCTCGGTGATACGCAGTATTTT. This encodes CASSLSGDLGDTQYF.